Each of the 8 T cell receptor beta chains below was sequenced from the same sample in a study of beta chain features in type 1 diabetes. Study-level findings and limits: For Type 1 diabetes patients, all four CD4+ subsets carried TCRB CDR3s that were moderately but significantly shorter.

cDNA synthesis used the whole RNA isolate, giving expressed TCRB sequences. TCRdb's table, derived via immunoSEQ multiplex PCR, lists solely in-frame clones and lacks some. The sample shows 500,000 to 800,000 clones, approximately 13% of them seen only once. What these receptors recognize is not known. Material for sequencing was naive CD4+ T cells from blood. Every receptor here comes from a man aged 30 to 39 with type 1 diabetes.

This chain's CDR3 is CASSQTGVGVGYTF. CDR3 nucleotide sequence: TGTGCCAGCAGCCAGACAGGGGTGGGTGTTGGCTACACCTTC. The chain couples TRBV6-1 to TRBJ1-2, with 8 bases identical to TRBD1. The CDR3 is 14 amino acids. J was trimmed by 7 bases and V by 6 bases; bases with no gene match: 10. Per the germline V gene, CDR1 is MNHNS and CDR2 is SASEGT.

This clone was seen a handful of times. The CDR3: CSVPGQGPDQPQHF. CDR3 nucleotide sequence: TGCAGCGTTCCGGGACAGGGACCAGATCAGCCCCAGCATTTT. The J gene is TRBJ1-5, the V gene TRBV29-1, with TRBD1 matching 9 bases. V lost 5 bases and J lost 5; bases outside the gene matches: 7. Germline V gives CDR1 SQVTM, CDR2 ANQGSEA. CDR3 length equals 14 residues.

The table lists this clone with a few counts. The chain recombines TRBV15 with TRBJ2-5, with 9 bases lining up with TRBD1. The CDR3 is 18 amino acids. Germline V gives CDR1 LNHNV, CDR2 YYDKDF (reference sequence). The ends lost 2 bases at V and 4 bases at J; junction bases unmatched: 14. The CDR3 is CATSRLNRGQGRGETQYF. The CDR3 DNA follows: TGTGCCACCAGCAGACTTAACCGGGGACAGGGAAGAGGAGAGACCCAGTACTTC.

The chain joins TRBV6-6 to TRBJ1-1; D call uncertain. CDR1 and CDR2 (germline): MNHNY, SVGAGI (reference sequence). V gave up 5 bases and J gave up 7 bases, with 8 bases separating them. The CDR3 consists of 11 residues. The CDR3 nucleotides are TGTGCCAGCAGTCGAAAGATTGAAGCTTTCTTT. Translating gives CASSRKIEAFF.

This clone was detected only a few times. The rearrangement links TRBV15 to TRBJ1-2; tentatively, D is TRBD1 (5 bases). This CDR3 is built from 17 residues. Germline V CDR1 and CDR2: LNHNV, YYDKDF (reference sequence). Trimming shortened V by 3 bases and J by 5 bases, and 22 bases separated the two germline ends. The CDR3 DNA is TGTGCCACCAGCAGGTCTACCACAGCCGTTGGGGGTTATGGCTACACCTTC. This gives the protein CATSRSTTAVGGYGYTF.

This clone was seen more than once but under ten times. For the CDR3, the DNA is TGTGCCAGCAGCTTGACGGACAGGGGCTACGAGCAGTACTTC. Its translation: CASSLTDRGYEQYF. V is TRBV5-6 and J is TRBJ2-7, with TRBD1 matching over 9 bases. This CDR3 has 14 amino acids. With 1 base clipped from V and 3 bases from J, the junction kept 2 bases outside the gene matches. CDR1 and CDR2 from the germline V gene are SGHDT and YYEEEE.

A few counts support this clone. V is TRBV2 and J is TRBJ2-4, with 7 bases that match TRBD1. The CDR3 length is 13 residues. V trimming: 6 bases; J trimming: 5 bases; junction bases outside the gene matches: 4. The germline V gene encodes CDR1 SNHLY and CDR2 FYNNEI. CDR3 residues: CASSGTGENIQYF. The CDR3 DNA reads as TGTGCCAGCAGCGGTACAGGGGAAAACATTCAGTACTTC.

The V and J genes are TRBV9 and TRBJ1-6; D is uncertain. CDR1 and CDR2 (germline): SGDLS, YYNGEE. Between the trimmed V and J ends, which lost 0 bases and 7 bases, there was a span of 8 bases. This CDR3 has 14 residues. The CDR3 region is CASSVARINSPLHF. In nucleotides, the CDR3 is TGTGCCAGCAGCGTAGCCCGTATCAATTCACCCCTCCACTTT. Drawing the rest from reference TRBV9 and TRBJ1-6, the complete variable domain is DSGVTQTPKHLITATGQRVTLRCSPRSGDLSVYWYQQSLDQGLQFLIQYYNGEERAKGNILERFSAQQFPDLHSELNLSSLELGDSALYFCASSVARINSPLHFGNGTRLTVT.